This T cell receptor (beta chain) was profiled in a study of blood T cell repertoires in COVID-19. Study summary: Acute-phase and convalescent COVID-19 samples originated in the United States, Italy and Spain. Nucleic acid was either cDNA or gDNA, and it came from T cells, B-cell-depleted T cells, or PBMCs.

One Seattle source followed patients from active infection through their disease course. Germline V CDR1 and CDR2: MNHNS, SASEGT. The length of the CDR3 is 15 residues. Trimming removed 2 bases at V and 2 bases at J, with 10 bases between. In the authors' methods: The assay estimated nucleated cells by amplifying reference gene primers. Produced via immunoSEQ multiplex PCR; TCRdb's table is partial and in-frame only. V and J calls and clone size come straight from that table; D and trimming were deduced from the DNA. The sample lists approximately 60,000 clones; about 80% were seen once. The rearrangement uses TRBV6-1 and TRBJ1-5; D is unresolved. Sequences were obtained from peripheral blood. This clonotype was obtained from a man aged 55 to 70 with COVID-19, enrolled during active disease. The CDR3 reads CASSEFRRGNQPQHF. The CDR3 region has the DNA TGTGCCAGCAGTGAATTTAGACGGGGCAATCAGCCCCAGCATTTT.